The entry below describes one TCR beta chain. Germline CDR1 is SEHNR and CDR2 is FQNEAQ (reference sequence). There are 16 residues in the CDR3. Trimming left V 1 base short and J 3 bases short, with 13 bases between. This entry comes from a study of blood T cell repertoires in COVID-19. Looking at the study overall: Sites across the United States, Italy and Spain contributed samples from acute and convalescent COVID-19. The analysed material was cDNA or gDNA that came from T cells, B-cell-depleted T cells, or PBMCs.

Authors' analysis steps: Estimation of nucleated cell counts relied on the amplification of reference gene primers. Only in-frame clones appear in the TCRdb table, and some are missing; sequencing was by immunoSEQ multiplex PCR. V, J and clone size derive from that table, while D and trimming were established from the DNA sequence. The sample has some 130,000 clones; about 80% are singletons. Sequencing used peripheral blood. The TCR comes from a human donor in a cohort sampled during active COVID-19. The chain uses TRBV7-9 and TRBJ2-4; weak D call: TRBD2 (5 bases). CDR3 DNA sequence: TGTGCCAGCAGCTTAGTTCCAGTACGGGGCAAAAACATTCAGTACTTC. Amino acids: CASSLVPVRGKNIQYF. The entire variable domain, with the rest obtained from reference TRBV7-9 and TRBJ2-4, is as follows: DTGVSQNPRHKITKRGQNVTFRCDPISEHNRLYWYRQTLGQGPEFLTYFQNEAQLEKSRLLSDRFSAERPKGSFSTLEIQRTEQGDSAMYLCASSLVPVRGKNIQYFGAGTRLSVL.